The source of this T cell receptor beta chain is a study of T cell repertoires in cytomegalovirus infection. Overall study context: Public TCR beta signatures provided an indication of both CMV infection and a matching HLA type. Findings and caveats of the study: The ex vivo response showed dominance by HLA-C-restricted CMV-specific TCR beta clonotypes.

This clonotype appeared once. The antigen is not known. TCRdb passed the reads through MiXCR, listing each CDR3 protein once. The data show 800,000 to 950,000 distinct CDR3 sequences, 32% seen once. The source is a human donor in good health (CMV status not recorded). Some clones in this sample may be carry-over from other donors' samples. Specimen: cultured CD8+ T cells from PBMCs, collected from culture after CMV antigen stimulation.

CDR3 loop: CASSLGPGQYF. The CDR3 DNA sequence: TGTGCCAGCAGTTTGGGGCCCGGTCAGTACTTC. The gene calls are TRBV28 and TRBJ2-5, with D maybe TRBD1 (5 bases). Between the trimmed V and J ends, which lost 3 bases and 11 bases, there was a span of 10 bases. CDR1 and CDR2 from the germline V gene are MDHEN and SYDVKM. The CDR3 has 11 residues.